The 6 T cell receptor beta chains presented below share a single source sample, sequenced in a study of T cell repertoires in aging, cancer and after chemotherapy. TRB rearrangements spanning V, D and J were amplified using mixed TRB-A/B primers. Each CDR3 protein is one row after TCRdb ran MiXCR on the multiplex PCR reads. This table has 140 or so distinct CDR3 sequences, roughly 87% appearing once. Peripheral blood genomic DNA, not sorted cells or RNA, was the template. Sample: blood. These receptor sequences come from a human donor with a solid tumor.

This chain links TRBV11-2 with TRBJ2-7; either TRBD1 or TRBD2 may fit D (5 bases each). The CDR3 is 14 residues long. Germline V gene lookup returns CDR1 SGHAT and CDR2 FQNNGV. Trimming left V 3 bases short and J 2 bases short, with 11 bases between. CDR3 in DNA: TGTGCCAGCAGCTTGGGACCTAACGCCTACGAGCAGTACGTC. Encoded protein: CASSLGPNAYEQYV.

The V and J genes are TRBV30 and TRBJ2-5; D may be TRBD1 (6 bases). V lost 2 bases and J 0 bases, leaving 13 bases between the germline ends. The germline V gene encodes CDR1 GTSNPN and CDR2 SVGIG (reference sequence). The CDR3 sequence is 15 residues long. The CDR3 coding sequence is TGTGCCTGGAGTCCAATCGGACAGTACCAAGAGACCCAGTACTTC. This encodes CAWSPIGQYQETQYF. The entire variable domain, with the rest obtained from reference TRBV30 and TRBJ2-5, is as follows: SQTIHQWPATLVQPVGSPLSLECTVEGTSNPNLYWYRQAAGRGLQLLFYSVGIGQISSEVPQNLSASRPQDRQFILSSKKLLLSDSGFYLCAWSPIGQYQETQYFGPGTRLLVL.

CDR3 sequence reads: CASSERTGVYGYTF. The DNA of the CDR3 is TGTGCCAGCAGTGAAAGGACAGGGGTCTATGGCTACACCTTC. V gene TRBV6-1 combines with J gene TRBJ1-2; TRBD1 agrees at 9 bases. V lost 2 bases to trimming and J lost 4 bases; unmatched junction nucleotides: 2. Germline V gene lookup returns CDR1 MNHNS and CDR2 SASEGT. CDR3 length: 14 residues.

This rearrangement joins TRBV7-6 to TRBJ1-4; perhaps TRBD1 as D (6 bases). The CDR3 sequence is 14 residues long. Per the germline V gene, CDR1 is SGHVS and CDR2 is FNYEAQ. Trimming stripped 2 bases from V and 7 bases from J, with 11 bases between. This CDR3 reads CASSLRGQGEKLFF. In DNA form, the CDR3 reads TGTGCCAGCAGCTTACGGGGGCAGGGTGAAAAACTGTTTTTT.

The genes are TRBV7-9 and TRBJ2-7, with TRBD1 matching 11 bases. CDR1 is SEHNR and CDR2 is FQNEAQ in the germline V gene (reference sequence). The length of the CDR3 is 16 residues. Losses at the gene ends were 5 bases for V and 2 bases for J; bases not matched to a gene: 8. The CDR3 nucleotides are TGTGCCAGCAGCCATAATCCGGGACAGGGGGCCTACGAGCAGTACTTC. Its translation is CASSHNPGQGAYEQYF.

Regarding this clonotype: An end of the junction differs from the germline gene, which may be a read error. The CDR3 DNA is TGCGCCAGCAGCCAAGCGCCCTCCGGGACAGGGACCTACGAGCAGTACTTC. Translated, it gives CASSQAPSGTGTYEQYF. J is TRBJ2-7 and V is TRBV5-4; 9 positions match TRBD1. The CDR3 covers 17 residues. CDR1 and CDR2 (germline): SGHNT, YYREEE (reference sequence).